This TCR beta chain came from a study of shared clonotypes between healthy human individuals. All participating donors were Caucasian adults from Nashville, Tennessee. The germline V gene encodes CDR1 SGHRS and CDR2 YFSETQ. This CDR3 contains 12 residues. The V and J ends lost 5 bases and 0 bases respectively, with 3 bases between them. Authors' analysis steps: As immunoSEQ supplied junction-only sequences (without quality scores), filtering differed. Clones were read by immunoSEQ multiplex PCR, and TCRdb kept only the in-frame ones, dropping some. For V, J and clone size, that table is used; D and trimming come from the DNA. The sample contains some 470,000 clones, 75% to 85% of which appear only once.

The chain recombines TRBV5-1 with TRBJ1-3; no firm D call. The receptor was derived from a woman in her 40s in good health. Some clones in this sample may be carry-over from other donors' samples. What was sequenced was PBMCs. CDR3 in DNA: TGCGCCAGCAGGAGCTCTGGAAACACCATATATTTT. Protein: CASRSSGNTIYF.